A single sample gave rise to the 27 T cell receptor beta chains below, sequenced in a study of T-cell reconstitution after alpha-beta-depleted transplantation in children. As it was prepared, the TCRbeta library received unique molecular identifiers. TCRdb recomputed calls from the PCR reads with MiXCR, one row per CDR3 protein. The table records about 350,000 distinct CDR3 sequences, roughly 13% of them present only once. The material was PBMCs, obtained from the stem cell graft. Receptor source: a human donor who donated a stem cell graft to a child with Fanconi anemia.

This clonotype was detected ten times or more. The chain is built from TRBV7-8 and TRBJ2-7; TRBD1 might be the D (5 bases). The V and J ends lost 3 bases and 2 bases respectively, with 14 bases between them. The CDR3 is 15 amino acids. CDR1 is SGHVS and CDR2 is FQNEAQ in the germline V gene. The CDR3: CASSFGATAAYEQYV. DNA for the CDR3: TGTGCCAGCAGCTTTGGAGCGACAGCAGCCTACGAGCAGTACGTC.

The genes are TRBV10-2 and TRBJ2-3, with a tentative D call TRBD2 (7 bases). Between the trimmed V and J ends, which lost 3 bases and 3 bases, there was a span of 19 bases. CDR3 length: 17 residues. Germline-derived CDR1 and CDR2 are WSHSY and SAAADI. CDR3 in amino acids: CASSEGQEGGATDTQYF. The DNA of the CDR3 is TGCGCCAGCAGTGAAGGGCAGGAAGGGGGGGCTACAGATACGCAGTATTTT.

This clonotype was observed a few times. The chain employs TRBV7-2 and TRBJ1-2; D call uncertain. This CDR3 contains 13 residues. V lost 7 bases and J lost 8, with 17 bases in between. The germline gives CDR1 SGHTA, CDR2 FQGNSA. CDR3 amino acids: CASTPAGLEGYTF. The CDR3 coding sequence is TGTGCCAGCACCCCCGCAGGCCTTGAGGGCTACACCTTC.

This clonotype has just a few counts. The genes are TRBV19 and TRBJ1-6; D remains ambiguous. CDR1 is LNHDA and CDR2 is SQIVND in the germline V gene (reference sequence). The CDR3 is 13 amino acids. V lost 7 bases, J lost 11 bases, and 15 bases lay in between. Written as DNA, the CDR3 is TGTGCCAGTACTCCCGGGAACGGAGCACCCCTCCACTTT. As protein: CASTPGNGAPLHF. The full variable domain, its missing parts supplied by reference TRBV19 and TRBJ1-6, is DGGITQSPKYLFRKEGQNVTLSCEQNLNHDAMYWYRQDPGQGLRLIYYSQIVNDFQKGDIAEGYSVSREKKESFPLTVTSAQKNPTAFYLCASTPGNGAPLHFGNGTRLTVT.

The V and J genes are TRBV6-5 and TRBJ2-2, with TRBD1 identical over 11 bases. Germline V gives CDR1 MNHEY, CDR2 SVGAGI. The CDR3 consists of 16 residues. V was pared by 4 bases and J by 7 bases, with 8 bases of the junction left unmatched. CDR3: CASSSRDRGFGGELFF. CDR3 DNA: TGTGCCAGCAGTTCTCGGGACAGGGGGTTCGGCGGGGAGCTGTTTTTT.

V usage is TRBV15 and J usage is TRBJ2-6; D gene uncertain. The CDR3 contains 14 residues. Germline V gene sequence: CDR1 LNHNV, CDR2 YYDKDF (reference sequence). With 0 bases removed from V and 4 bases from J, the gap between germline ends came to 4 bases. CDR3 DNA: TGTGCCACCAGCAGAGATCGGGGGGCCAACGTCCTGACTTTC. Translated: CATSRDRGANVLTF.

This clonotype was seen a few times. J is TRBJ2-1 and V is TRBV20-1; unclear D gene. The CDR3 consists of 15 residues. Trimming took 1 base from V and 7 from J, leaving 17 bases between them. In germline, CDR1 is DFQATT, CDR2 SNEGSKA (reference sequence). The DNA of the CDR3 is TGCAGTGCTAGAGGTAACCGCGAAAGTTGGAATGAGCAGTTCTTC. Translating gives CSARGNRESWNEQFF.

This clonotype was found many times. The rearrangement links TRBV15 to TRBJ2-5, with 7 bases identical to TRBD1. CDR3 length: 15 residues. V shed 1 base, J shed 4 bases, and the junction held 6 bases outside the gene matches. The germline gives CDR1 LNHNV, CDR2 YYDKDF (reference sequence). In DNA form, the CDR3 reads TGTGCCACCAGCAGAGCCCAGGGGGAAGTAGAGACCCAGTACTTC. It yields the protein CATSRAQGEVETQYF.

This rearrangement joins TRBV6-1 to TRBJ2-2, with no clear D. Germline CDR1 and CDR2: MNHNS and SASEGT. V lost 6 bases, J lost 4 bases, and 9 bases lay in between. This CDR3 has 13 amino acids. The CDR3 reads CASRSPVTGELFF. The CDR3 DNA reads TGTGCCAGCAGATCCCCGGTCACCGGGGAGCTGTTTTTT.

The chain carries TRBV12-3 or TRBV12-4 and TRBJ1-1, with TRBD1 identical over 7 bases. The CDR3 extends over 14 amino acids. The ends lost 7 bases at V and 5 bases at J; junction bases unmatched: 10. This chain's CDR3 is CASNPMTGRTEAFF. CDR3 DNA sequence: TGTGCCAGCAACCCAATGACAGGGAGGACTGAAGCTTTCTTT.

This clonotype appeared a few times. V usage is TRBV12-3 or TRBV12-4 and J usage is TRBJ1-5; D remains unclear. V was pared by 0 bases and J by 9 bases, with 3 bases between. This CDR3 is 11 amino acids long. The chain's CDR3 is CASSLAAPQHF. CDR3 in DNA: TGTGCCAGCAGTTTAGCGGCGCCCCAGCATTTT.

The chain couples TRBV27 to TRBJ2-2; TRBD2 matches 11 bases. The V gene end was trimmed by 1 base and the J gene end by 5 bases; junction bases not matched to a gene: 15. The germline V gene encodes CDR1 MNHEY and CDR2 SMNVEV (reference sequence). The CDR3 totals 20 residues. Written as DNA, the CDR3 is TGTGCCAGCAGTTTATTCCTCCCGGGTAGCGGGGGGGCACGAACCGGGGAGCTGTTTTTT. This codes for CASSLFLPGSGGARTGELFF.

This clonotype was counted ten times or more. This chain connects TRBV20-1 to TRBJ1-3; D uncertain. This CDR3 comprises 13 residues. In germline, CDR1 is DFQATT, CDR2 SNEGSKA (reference sequence). CDR3 residues: CGCFGHSGNTIYF. CDR3 bases: TGCGGATGCTTTGGGCACTCTGGAAACACCATATATTTT.

At least ten counts were recorded for this clonotype. The chain combines TRBV9 with TRBJ2-1; 8 bases are a match to TRBD2. Germline trimming cut 6 bases from V and 0 bases from J; bases unmatched to any gene: 5. The CDR3 covers 15 residues. CDR1 SGDLS and CDR2 YYNGEE come from the germline V gene. In DNA, the CDR3 is TGTGCCAGCACCCACGGGGGGGCCTCCTACAATGAGCAGTTCTTC. Translated: CASTHGGASYNEQFF.

V and J are TRBV2 and TRBJ2-4, with TRBD2 identical over 7 bases. Germline lookup yields CDR1 SNHLY and CDR2 FYNNEI. The CDR3 runs 12 residues. V was clipped by 2 bases and J by 11 bases; unmatched bases: 3. CDR3 sequence (DNA): TGTGCCAGCAGTGAATCGGGAGGCGTTCAGTACTTC. This gives the protein CASSESGGVQYF.

The V and J genes are TRBV7-2 and TRBJ1-6; D might be TRBD1 (5 bases). Germline CDR1 is SGHTA and CDR2 is FQGNSA. V was trimmed by 1 base and J by 7 bases, leaving 17 bases between them. The CDR3 length is 17 residues. CDR3 sequence: CASSLVPAGLGNSPLHF. For the CDR3, the DNA is TGTGCCAGCAGCTTAGTCCCCGCAGGGTTGGGGAATTCACCCCTCCACTTT.

This clonotype came up a few times. V is TRBV7-9 and J is TRBJ2-5, with 7 bases aligning to TRBD2. The CDR3 length is 14 residues. Germline values: CDR1 SEHNR, CDR2 FQNEAQ (reference sequence). V shed 5 bases and J 2 bases; nucleotides not matched to a gene: 5. As DNA, the CDR3 is TGTGCCAGCAGCCCCGGGAGGCTTCAAGAGACCCAGTACTTC. Translating gives CASSPGRLQETQYF. The full variable domain, rest sourced from reference TRBV7-9 and TRBJ2-5, is DTGVSQNPRHKITKRGQNVTFRCDPISEHNRLYWYRQTLGQGPEFLTYFQNEAQLEKSRLLSDRFSAERPKGSFSTLEIQRTEQGDSAMYLCASSPGRLQETQYFGPGTRLLVL.

The chain combines TRBV3-1 with TRBJ2-5, with a possible D match to TRBD1 (6 bases). The V gene lost 2 bases and the J gene lost 2 bases, with 9 bases spanning the gap. This CDR3 is 14 amino acids long. Per the germline V gene, CDR1 is LGHDT and CDR2 is YNNKEL (reference sequence). The CDR3 loop reads CASSQMDRQETQYF. CDR3 bases: TGTGCCAGCAGCCAAATGGACAGACAAGAGACCCAGTACTTC.

The genes are TRBV5-1 and TRBJ2-3, with D perhaps matching TRBD2 (5 bases). Per germline, CDR1 SGHRS and CDR2 YFSETQ. Trimming took 2 bases from V and 2 from J, leaving 12 bases between them. The CDR3 contains 15 residues. This chain's CDR3 is CASSFLTGFTDTQYF. The CDR3 nucleotides are TGCGCCAGCAGCTTCTTGACGGGGTTCACAGATACGCAGTATTTT.

The chain recombines TRBV5-1 with TRBJ2-3; TRBD1 is a possible D gene (5 bases). The CDR3 totals 15 residues. V was trimmed by 4 bases and J by 2 bases, leaving 14 bases between them. The germline V gene encodes CDR1 SGHRS and CDR2 YFSETQ. The CDR3 DNA is TGCGCCAGCAGCCGTATGGTAGGGGACACAGATACGCAGTATTTT. Translation: CASSRMVGDTDTQYF.

This clonotype was recorded at least ten times. This sequence joins TRBV5-1 and TRBJ1-3; D call uncertain. V was trimmed by 4 bases and J by 3 bases, leaving 8 bases between them. Per the germline V gene, CDR1 is SGHRS and CDR2 is YFSETQ. This CDR3 spans 13 amino acids. The CDR3 DNA sequence: TGCGCCAGCAGCCCCCGGGATGGAAACACCATATATTTT. Amino acids: CASSPRDGNTIYF. Full variable domain (remainder filled in from reference TRBV5-1 and TRBJ1-3): KAGVTQTPRYLIKTRGQQVTLSCSPISGHRSVSWYQQTPGQGLQFLFEYFSETQRNKGNFPGRFSGRQFSNSRSEMNVSTLELGDSALYLCASSPRDGNTIYFGEGSWLTVV.

V and J are TRBV12-3 or TRBV12-4 and TRBJ2-6; TRBD1 agrees at 10 bases. The CDR3 loop spans 18 amino acids. V shed 5 bases and J 0 bases; nucleotides not matched to a gene: 7. CDR3 loop: CASSPRTGGSSGANVLTF. The CDR3 DNA sequence: TGTGCCAGCAGTCCCCGGACAGGGGGAAGCTCTGGGGCCAACGTCCTGACTTTC.

This clonotype was detected a few times. J is TRBJ2-5 and V is TRBV6-5; 8 nucleotides align to TRBD2. With V trimmed by 4 bases and J by 0 bases, 7 bases remained unmatched. The germline V gene encodes CDR1 MNHEY and CDR2 SVGAGI. The CDR3 runs to 16 residues. CDR3 in DNA: TGTGCCAGCAGTTCGTGGCGGGGGGACTACCAAGAGACCCAGTACTTC. Its protein product is CASSSWRGDYQETQYF.

This clonotype has a count of ten or more. CDR3 nucleotides: TGTGCCAGCAGTTCCCGGGGGGAGGTGAAAGGCTACACCTTC. It translates to CASSSRGEVKGYTF. The chain has TRBV6-5 and TRBJ1-2, with D perhaps matching TRBD1 (5 bases). The germline CDR1 and CDR2 sequences are MNHEY and SVGAGI. This CDR3 comprises 14 residues. The V and J ends lost 4 bases and 8 bases respectively, with 17 bases between them.

This rearrangement joins TRBV5-1 to TRBJ1-5, with a weak D call TRBD1 (6 bases). The CDR3 has 15 amino acids. V dropped 0 bases and J dropped 5 bases, with 12 bases sitting between them. Germline-derived CDR1 and CDR2 are SGHRS and YFSETQ. The CDR3 DNA reads as TGCGCCAGCAGCTTGGGAGGGGGACCTTATCAGCCCCAGCATTTT. Translating it yields CASSLGGGPYQPQHF. The whole variable domain, remainder taken from reference TRBV5-1 and TRBJ1-5, is KAGVTQTPRYLIKTRGQQVTLSCSPISGHRSVSWYQQTPGQGLQFLFEYFSETQRNKGNFPGRFSGRQFSNSRSEMNVSTLELGDSALYLCASSLGGGPYQPQHFGDGTRLSIL.

The chain couples TRBV29-1 to TRBJ2-3; no firm D call. This CDR3 is built from 12 residues. The germline V gene has CDR1 SQVTM and CDR2 ANQGSEA. The V end was cut by 4 bases, the J end by 1 base, with 6 bases between. CDR3: CSVGDGTDTQYF. The CDR3 nucleotides read TGCAGCGTTGGAGACGGCACAGATACGCAGTATTTT.

This clonotype has just a few counts. J is TRBJ1-1 and V is TRBV25-1, with D maybe TRBD1 (5 bases). V shed 8 bases and J shed 1 base, with 14 bases lying between them. CDR1 is MGHDK and CDR2 is SYGVNS in the germline V gene. The CDR3 loop spans 14 amino acids. The CDR3, as DNA: TGTGCCAGCGCTGGCACAGGCGCGAACACTGAAGCTTTCTTT. Translating gives CASAGTGANTEAFF.